The sequence of this T cell receptor (beta chain) was determined in a study of blood T cell repertoires in COVID-19. Study overall: Whether acute or convalescent, the COVID-19 samples came from the United States, Italy and Spain.

V was cut by 2 bases and J by 1 base, with 14 bases left in between. Looked up from germline, CDR1 is GTSNPN and CDR2 is SVGIG (reference sequence). This CDR3 has 15 amino acids. The assay was immunoSEQ multiplex PCR, and TCRdb's table has in-frame clones only and misses some. The profile shows roughly 190,000 clones, about 88% of them singletons. The sequenced sample consisted of peripheral blood. The V and J genes are TRBV30 and TRBJ1-1; tentatively, D is TRBD1 (5 bases). The source is an elderly woman in a cohort sampled during active or convalescent COVID-19. The DNA of the CDR3 is TGTGCCTGGAGTAAGATCGGGACTGAGAACACTGAAGCTTTCTTT. Translated, it gives CAWSKIGTENTEAFF.